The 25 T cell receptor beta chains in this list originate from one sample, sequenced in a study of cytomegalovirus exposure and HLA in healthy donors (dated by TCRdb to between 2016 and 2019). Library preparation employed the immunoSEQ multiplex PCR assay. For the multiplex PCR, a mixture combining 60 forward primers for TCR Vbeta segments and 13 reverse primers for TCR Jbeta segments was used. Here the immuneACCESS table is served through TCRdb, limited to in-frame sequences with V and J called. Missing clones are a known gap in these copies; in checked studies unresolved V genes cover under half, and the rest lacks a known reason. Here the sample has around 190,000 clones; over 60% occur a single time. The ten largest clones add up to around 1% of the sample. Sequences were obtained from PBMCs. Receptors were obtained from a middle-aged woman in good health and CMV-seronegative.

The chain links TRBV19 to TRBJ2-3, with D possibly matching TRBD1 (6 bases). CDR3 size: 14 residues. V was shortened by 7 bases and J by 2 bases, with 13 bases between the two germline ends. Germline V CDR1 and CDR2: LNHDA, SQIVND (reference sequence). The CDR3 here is CASIGQPDTDTQYF. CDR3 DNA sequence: TGTGCCAGTATCGGACAGCCCGACACAGATACGCAGTATTTT.

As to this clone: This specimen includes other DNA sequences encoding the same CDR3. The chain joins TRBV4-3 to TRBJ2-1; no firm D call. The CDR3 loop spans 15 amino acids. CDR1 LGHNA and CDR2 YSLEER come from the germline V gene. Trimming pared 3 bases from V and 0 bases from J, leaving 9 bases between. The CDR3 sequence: CASSQEPSSYNEQFF. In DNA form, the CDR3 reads TGCGCCAGCAGCCAGGAGCCGAGCTCCTACAATGAGCAGTTCTTC.

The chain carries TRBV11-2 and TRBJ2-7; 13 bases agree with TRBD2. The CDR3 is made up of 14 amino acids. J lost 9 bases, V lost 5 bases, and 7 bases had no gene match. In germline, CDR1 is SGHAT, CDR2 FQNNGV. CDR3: CASSILAGGPGQYF. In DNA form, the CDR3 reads TGTGCCAGCAGCATACTAGCGGGAGGGCCCGGGCAGTACTTC. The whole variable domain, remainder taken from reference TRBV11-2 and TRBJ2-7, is EAGVAQSPRYKIIEKRQSVAFWCNPISGHATLYWYQQILGQGPKLLIQFQNNGVVDDSQLPKDRFSAERLKGVDSTLKIQPAKLEDSAVYLCASSILAGGPGQYFGPGTRLTVT.

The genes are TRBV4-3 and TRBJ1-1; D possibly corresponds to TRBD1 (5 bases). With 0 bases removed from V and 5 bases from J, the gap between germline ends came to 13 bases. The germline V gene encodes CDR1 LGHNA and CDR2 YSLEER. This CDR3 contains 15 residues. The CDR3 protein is CASSQDNGRVTEAFF. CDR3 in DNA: TGCGCCAGCAGCCAAGATAACGGCAGGGTTACTGAAGCTTTCTTT.

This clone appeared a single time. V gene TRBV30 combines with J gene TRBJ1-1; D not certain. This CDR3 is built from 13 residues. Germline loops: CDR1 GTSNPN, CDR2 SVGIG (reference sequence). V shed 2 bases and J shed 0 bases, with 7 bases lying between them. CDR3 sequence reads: CAWSRGMNTEAFF. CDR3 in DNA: TGTGCCTGGAGTCGAGGCATGAACACTGAAGCTTTCTTT.

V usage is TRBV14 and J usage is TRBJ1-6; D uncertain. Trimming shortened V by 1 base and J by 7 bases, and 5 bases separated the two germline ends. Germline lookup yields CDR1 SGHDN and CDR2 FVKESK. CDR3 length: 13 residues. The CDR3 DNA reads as TGTGCCAGCAGCCAAGTTCGGAATTCACCCCTCCACTTT. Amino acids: CASSQVRNSPLHF.

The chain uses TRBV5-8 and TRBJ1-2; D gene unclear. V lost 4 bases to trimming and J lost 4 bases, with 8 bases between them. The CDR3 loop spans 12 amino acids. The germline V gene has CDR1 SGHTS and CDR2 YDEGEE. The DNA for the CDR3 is TGTGCCAGCAGCGCACCCGGCTATGGCTACACCTTC. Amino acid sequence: CASSAPGYGYTF.

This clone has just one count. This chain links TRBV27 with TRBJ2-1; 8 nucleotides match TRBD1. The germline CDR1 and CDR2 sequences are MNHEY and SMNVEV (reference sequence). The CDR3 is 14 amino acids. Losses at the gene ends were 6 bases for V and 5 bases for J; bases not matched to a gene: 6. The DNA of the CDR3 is TGTGCCAGCAGGCCCGGGACAGGTAACAATGAGCAGTTCTTC. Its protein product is CASRPGTGNNEQFF.

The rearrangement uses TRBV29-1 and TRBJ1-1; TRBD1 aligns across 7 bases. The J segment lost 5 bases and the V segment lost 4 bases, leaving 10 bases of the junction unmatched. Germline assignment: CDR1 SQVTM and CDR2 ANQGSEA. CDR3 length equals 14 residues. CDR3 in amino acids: CSVAKGAKGTEAFF. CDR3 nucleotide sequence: TGCAGCGTTGCCAAGGGGGCGAAGGGGACTGAAGCTTTCTTT.

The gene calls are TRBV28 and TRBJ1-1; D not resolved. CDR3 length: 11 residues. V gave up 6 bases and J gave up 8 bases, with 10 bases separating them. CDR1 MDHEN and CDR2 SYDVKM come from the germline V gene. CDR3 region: CASRAELEAFF. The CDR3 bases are TGTGCCAGCAGGGCGGAACTAGAAGCTTTCTTT.

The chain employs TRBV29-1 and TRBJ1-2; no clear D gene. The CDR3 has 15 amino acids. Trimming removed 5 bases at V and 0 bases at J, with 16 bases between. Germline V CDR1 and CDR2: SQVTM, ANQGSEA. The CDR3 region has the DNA TGCAGCGTTCTCCTAGGAGGTGGAGCTAACTATGGCTACACCTTC. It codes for CSVLLGGGANYGYTF.

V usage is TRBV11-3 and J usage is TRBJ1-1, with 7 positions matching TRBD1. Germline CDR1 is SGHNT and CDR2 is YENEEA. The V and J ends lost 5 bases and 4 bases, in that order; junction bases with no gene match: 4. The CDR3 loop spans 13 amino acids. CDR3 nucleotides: TGTGCCAGCAGCCCGACAGGGACCACTGAAGCTTTCTTT. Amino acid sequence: CASSPTGTTEAFF.

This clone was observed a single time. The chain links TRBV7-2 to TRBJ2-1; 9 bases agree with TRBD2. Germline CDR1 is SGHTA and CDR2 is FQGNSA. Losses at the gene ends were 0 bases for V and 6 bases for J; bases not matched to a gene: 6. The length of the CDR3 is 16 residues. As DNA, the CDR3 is TGTGCCAGCAGCTTAGCGGCGCTAGCGGGAAGCAATGAGCAGTTCTTC. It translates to CASSLAALAGSNEQFF.

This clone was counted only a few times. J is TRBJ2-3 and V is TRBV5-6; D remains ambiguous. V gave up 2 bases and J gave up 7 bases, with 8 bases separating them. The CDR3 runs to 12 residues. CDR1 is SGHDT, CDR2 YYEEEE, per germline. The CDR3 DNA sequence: TGTGCCAGCAGCTTTTCAGTTAATACGCAGTATTTT. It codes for CASSFSVNTQYF.

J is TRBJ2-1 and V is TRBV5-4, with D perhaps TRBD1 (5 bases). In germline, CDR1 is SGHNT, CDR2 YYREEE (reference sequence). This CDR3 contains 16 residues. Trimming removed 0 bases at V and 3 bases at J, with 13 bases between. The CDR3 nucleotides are TGTGCCAGCAGCTTGGAGGGGTCAGGAAACTACAATGAGCAGTTCTTC. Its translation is CASSLEGSGNYNEQFF.

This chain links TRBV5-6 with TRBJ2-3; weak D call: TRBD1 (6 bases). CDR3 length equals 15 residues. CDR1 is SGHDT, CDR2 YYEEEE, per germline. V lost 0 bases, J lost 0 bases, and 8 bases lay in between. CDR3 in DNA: TGTGCCAGCAGCTTGGATGGACAGAGCACAGATACGCAGTATTTT. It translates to CASSLDGQSTDTQYF.

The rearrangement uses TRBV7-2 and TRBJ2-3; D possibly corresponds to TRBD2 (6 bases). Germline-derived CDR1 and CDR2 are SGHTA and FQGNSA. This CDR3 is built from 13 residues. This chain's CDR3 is CASRLASTDTQYF. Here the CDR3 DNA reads TGTGCGAGCCGGCTAGCGAGCACAGATACGCAGTATTTT.

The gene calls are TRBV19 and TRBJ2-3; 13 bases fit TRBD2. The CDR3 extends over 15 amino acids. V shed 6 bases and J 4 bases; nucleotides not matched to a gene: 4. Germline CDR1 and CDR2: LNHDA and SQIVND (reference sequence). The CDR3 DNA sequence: TGTGCCAGTAGAAGACTAGCGGGAGGAGCAGATACGCAGTATTTT. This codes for CASRRLAGGADTQYF.

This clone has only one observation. The CDR3 bases are TGTGCCAGCAGCTTTTTAGCGGGAGACGTAAAGACCCAGTACTTC. As protein: CASSFLAGDVKTQYF. The J gene is TRBJ2-5, the V gene TRBV7-2; 9 bases align to TRBD2. The V gene's germline CDR1 is SGHTA and CDR2 FQGNSA. The CDR3 has 15 residues. The ends lost 3 bases at V and 6 bases at J; junction bases unmatched: 8.

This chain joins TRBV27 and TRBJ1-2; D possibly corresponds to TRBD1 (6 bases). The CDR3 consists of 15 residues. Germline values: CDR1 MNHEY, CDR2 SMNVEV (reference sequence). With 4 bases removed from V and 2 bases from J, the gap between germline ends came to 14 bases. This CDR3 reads CASSSPDRSNYGYTF. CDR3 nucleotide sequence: TGTGCCAGCAGTTCACCGGACAGATCAAACTATGGCTACACCTTC.

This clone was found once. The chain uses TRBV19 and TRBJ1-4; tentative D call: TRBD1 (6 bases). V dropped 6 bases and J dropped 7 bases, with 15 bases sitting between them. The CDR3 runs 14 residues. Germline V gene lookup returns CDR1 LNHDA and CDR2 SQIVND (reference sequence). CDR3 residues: CASSRQDWGEKLFF. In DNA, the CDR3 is TGTGCCAGTAGCCGACAGGATTGGGGTGAAAAACTGTTTTTT.

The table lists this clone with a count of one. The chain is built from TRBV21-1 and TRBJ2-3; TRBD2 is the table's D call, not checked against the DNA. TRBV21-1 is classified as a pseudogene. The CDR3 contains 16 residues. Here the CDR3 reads CASTARGSGRWDTQYF. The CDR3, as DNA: TGTGCCAGCACCGCGAGGGGTAGCGGGAGGTGGGATACGCAGTATTTT.

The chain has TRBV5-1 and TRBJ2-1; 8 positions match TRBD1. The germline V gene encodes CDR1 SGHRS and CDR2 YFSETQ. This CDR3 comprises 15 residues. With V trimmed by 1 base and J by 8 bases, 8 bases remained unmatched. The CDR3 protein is CASSLMDRVSDEQFF. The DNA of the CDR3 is TGCGCCAGCAGCTTGATGGACAGGGTGAGCGATGAGCAGTTCTTC.

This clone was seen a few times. CDR3 in amino acids: CASIPGLGNTEAFF. The DNA of the CDR3 is TGTGCCAGCATTCCAGGGTTGGGGAACACTGAAGCTTTCTTT. This sequence joins TRBV6-5 and TRBJ1-1, with D maybe TRBD1 (5 bases). Per germline, CDR1 MNHEY and CDR2 SVGAGI. The CDR3 covers 14 residues. V lost 7 bases, J lost 1 base, and 13 bases lay in between.

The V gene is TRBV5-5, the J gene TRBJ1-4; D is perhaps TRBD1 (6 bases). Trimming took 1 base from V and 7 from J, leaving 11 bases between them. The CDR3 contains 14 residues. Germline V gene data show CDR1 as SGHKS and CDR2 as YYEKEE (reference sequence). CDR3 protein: CASSLRGGGEKLFF. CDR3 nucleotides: TGTGCCAGCAGCTTGCGGGGGGGCGGTGAAAAACTGTTTTTT.